Included here is one TCR beta chain sequence, with context. The length of the CDR3 is 17 residues. Trimming shortened V by 1 base and J by 0 bases, and 14 bases separated the two germline ends. The germline V gene encodes CDR1 KGHSH and CDR2 LQKENI. This sample stems from a study of blood T cell repertoires in COVID-19. The assay was immunoSEQ multiplex PCR, and TCRdb's table has in-frame clones only and misses some. Seen here are 140,000 or so clones, 88% observed once, and the top ten hold roughly 2.5%. This rearrangement joins TRBV18 to TRBJ2-3; no definite D call. The material sequenced was peripheral blood. The receptor's source is a human donor with COVID-19, enrolled during active disease. The donor label of this sample is uncertain. For the CDR3, the DNA is TGTGCCAGCTCACCACTAGAGAGTCCCTCTAGCACAGATACGCAGTATTTT. This codes for CASSPLESPSSTDTQYF.